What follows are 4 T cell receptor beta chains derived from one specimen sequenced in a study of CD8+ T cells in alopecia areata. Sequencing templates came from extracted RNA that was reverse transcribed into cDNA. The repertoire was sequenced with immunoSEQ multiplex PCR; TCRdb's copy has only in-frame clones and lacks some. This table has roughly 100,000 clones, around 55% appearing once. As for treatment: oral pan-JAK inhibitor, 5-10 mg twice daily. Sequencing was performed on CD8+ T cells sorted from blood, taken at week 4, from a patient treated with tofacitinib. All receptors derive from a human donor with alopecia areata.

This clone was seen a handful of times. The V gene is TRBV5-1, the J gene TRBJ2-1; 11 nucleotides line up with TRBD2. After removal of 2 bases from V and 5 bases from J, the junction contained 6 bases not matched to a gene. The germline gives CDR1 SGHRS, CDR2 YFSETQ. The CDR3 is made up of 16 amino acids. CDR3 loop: CASSFVASGGNNEQFF. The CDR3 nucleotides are TGCGCCAGCAGCTTTGTAGCTAGCGGGGGGAACAATGAGCAGTTCTTC.

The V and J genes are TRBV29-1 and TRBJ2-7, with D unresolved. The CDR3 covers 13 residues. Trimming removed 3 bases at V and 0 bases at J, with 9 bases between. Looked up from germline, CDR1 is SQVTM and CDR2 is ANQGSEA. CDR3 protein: CSVDGDTSYEQYF. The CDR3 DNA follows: TGCAGCGTTGATGGGGATACCTCCTACGAGCAGTACTTC.

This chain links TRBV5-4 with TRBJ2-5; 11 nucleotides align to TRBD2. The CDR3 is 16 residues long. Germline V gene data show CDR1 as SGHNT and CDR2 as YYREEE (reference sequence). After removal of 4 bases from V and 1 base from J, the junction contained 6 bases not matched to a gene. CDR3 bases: TGTGCCAGCAGCCCCGGACTAGCGGGCTCCCAAGAGACCCAGTACTTC. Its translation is CASSPGLAGSQETQYF. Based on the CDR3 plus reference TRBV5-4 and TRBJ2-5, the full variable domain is ETGVTQSPTHLIKTRGQQVTLRCSSQSGHNTVSWYQQALGQGPQFIFQYYREEENGRGNFPPRFSGLQFPNYSSELNVNALELDDSALYLCASSPGLAGSQETQYFGPGTRLLVL.

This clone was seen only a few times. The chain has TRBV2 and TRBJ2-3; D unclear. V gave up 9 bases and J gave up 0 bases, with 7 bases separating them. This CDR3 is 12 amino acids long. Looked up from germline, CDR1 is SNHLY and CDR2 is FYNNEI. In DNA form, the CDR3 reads TGTGCCAGAAAGATAAGCACAGATACGCAGTATTTT. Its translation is CARKISTDTQYF.